Reported below is one TCR beta chain. This sample is part of a study of blood T cell repertoires in COVID-19. Study at large: The origin of the acute and convalescent COVID-19 samples was the United States, Italy and Spain. PBMCs, B-cell-depleted T cells, or T cells provided the cDNA or gDNA that made up the material.

Methods used by the authors: Reference gene primer amplification gave estimated nucleated cell counts. Sequenced by immunoSEQ multiplex PCR; TCRdb stores in-frame clones only, minus some. Clonal size and the V and J genes are those of that table, whereas D and trimming came from the DNA. The sample holds hundreds of thousands of clones, over 75% seen once. The germline V and J ends were trimmed by 4 bases and 11 bases, with 14 bases remaining between them. CDR1 and CDR2 from the germline V gene are MDHEN and SYDVKM. The CDR3 covers 12 residues. J is TRBJ1-1 and V is TRBV28; tentatively, D is TRBD1 (6 bases). This clonotype originated in a human donor in a cohort sampled during active COVID-19. Sample: peripheral blood. The CDR3 loop reads CASSSTTGRAFF. The CDR3, as DNA: TGTGCCAGCAGTTCTACCACAGGGCGCGCTTTCTTT.